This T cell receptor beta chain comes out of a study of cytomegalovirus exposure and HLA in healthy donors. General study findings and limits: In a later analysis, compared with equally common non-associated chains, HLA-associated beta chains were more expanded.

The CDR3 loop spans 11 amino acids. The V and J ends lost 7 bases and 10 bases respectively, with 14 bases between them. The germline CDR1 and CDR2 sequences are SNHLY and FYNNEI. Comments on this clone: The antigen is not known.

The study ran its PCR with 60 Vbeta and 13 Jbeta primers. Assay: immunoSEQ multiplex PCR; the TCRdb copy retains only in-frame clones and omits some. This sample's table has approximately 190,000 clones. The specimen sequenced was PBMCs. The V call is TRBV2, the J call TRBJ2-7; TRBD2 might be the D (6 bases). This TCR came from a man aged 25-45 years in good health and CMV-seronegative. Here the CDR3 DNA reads TGTGCCAGCATGGTGGCGGGGTTACAGTACTTC. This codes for CASMVAGLQYF. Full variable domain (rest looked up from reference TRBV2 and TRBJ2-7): EPEVTQTPSHQVTQMGQEVILRCVPISNHLYFYWYRQILGQKVEFLVSFYNNEISEKSEIFDDQFSVERPDGSNFTLKIRSTKLEDSAMYFCASMVAGLQYFGPGTRLTVT.